This T cell receptor beta chain is from a study of shared T cell receptors in the human thymus. Unmatched junction bases numbered 7, after V lost 5 bases and J lost 2 bases. The CDR3 totals 15 residues. CDR1 is KGHSH and CDR2 is LQKENI in the germline V gene. The repertoire was sequenced with immunoSEQ multiplex PCR; TCRdb's copy has only in-frame clones and lacks some. This table holds more than 300,000 clones, roughly 94% found once. The receptor comes from a human donor. The sequencing sample was made of thymocytes. V is TRBV18 and J is TRBJ2-5; 8 positions agree with TRBD1. In DNA form, the CDR3 reads TGTGCCAGCTCATTGGACAGGGATCGTCAAGAGACCCAGTACTTC. Its protein is CASSLDRDRQETQYF.